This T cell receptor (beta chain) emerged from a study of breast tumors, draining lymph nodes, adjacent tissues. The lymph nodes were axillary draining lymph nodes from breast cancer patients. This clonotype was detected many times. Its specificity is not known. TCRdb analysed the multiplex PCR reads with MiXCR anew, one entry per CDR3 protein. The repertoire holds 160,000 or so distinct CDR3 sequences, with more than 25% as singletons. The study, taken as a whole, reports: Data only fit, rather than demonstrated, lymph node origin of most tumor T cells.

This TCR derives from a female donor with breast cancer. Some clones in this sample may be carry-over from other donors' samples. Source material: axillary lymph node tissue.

This CDR3 is CASSSGLAAPTQETQYF. The CDR3 nucleotides are TGTGCCAGCAGCTCGGGACTAGCGGCCCCAACCCAAGAGACCCAGTACTTC. The rearrangement links TRBV7-9 to TRBJ2-5; 11 positions match TRBD2. Germline V gene lookup returns CDR1 SEHNR and CDR2 FQNEAQ (reference sequence). This CDR3 spans 17 amino acids. J gave up 1 base and V 4 bases, and 8 bases lay outside the gene matches.